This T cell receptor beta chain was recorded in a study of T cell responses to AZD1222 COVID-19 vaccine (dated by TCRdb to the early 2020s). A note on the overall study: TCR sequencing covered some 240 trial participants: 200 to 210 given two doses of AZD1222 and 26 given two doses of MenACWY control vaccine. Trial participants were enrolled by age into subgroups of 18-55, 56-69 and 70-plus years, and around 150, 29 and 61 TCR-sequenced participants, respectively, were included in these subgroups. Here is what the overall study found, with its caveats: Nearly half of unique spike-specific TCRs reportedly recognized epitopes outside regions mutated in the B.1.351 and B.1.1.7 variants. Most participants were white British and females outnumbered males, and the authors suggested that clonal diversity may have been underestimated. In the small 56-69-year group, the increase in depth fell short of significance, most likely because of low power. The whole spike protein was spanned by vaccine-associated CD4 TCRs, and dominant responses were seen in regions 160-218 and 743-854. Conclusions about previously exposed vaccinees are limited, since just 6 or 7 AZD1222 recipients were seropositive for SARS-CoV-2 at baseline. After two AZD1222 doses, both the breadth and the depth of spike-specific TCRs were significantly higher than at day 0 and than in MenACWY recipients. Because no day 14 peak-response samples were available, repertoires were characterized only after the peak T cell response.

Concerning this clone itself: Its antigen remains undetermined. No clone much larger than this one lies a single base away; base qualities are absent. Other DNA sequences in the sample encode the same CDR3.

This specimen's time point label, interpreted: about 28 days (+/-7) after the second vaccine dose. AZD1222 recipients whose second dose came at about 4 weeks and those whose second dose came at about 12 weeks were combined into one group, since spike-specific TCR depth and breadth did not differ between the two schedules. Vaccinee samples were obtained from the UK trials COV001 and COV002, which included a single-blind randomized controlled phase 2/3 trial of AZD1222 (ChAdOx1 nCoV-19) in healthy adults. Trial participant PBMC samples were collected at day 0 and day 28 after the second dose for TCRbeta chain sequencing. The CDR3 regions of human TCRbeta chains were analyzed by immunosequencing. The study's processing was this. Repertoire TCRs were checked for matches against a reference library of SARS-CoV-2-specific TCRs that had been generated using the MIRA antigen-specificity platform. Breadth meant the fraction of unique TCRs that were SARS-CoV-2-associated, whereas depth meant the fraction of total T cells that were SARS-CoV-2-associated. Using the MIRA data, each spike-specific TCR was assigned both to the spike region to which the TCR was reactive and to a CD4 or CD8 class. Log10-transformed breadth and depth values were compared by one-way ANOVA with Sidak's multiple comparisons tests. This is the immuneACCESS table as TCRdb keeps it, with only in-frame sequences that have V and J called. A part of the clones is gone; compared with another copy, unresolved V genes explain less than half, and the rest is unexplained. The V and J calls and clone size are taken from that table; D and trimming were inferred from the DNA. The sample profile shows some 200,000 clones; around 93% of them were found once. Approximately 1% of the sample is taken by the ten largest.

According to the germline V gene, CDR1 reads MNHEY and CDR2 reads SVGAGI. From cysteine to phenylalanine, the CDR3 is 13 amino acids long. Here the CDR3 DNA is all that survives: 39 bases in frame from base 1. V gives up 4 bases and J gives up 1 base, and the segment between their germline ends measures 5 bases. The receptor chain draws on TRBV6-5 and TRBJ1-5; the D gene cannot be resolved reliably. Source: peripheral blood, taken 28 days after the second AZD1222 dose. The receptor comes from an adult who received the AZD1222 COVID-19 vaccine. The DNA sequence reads TGTGCCAGCAGTTTAGACAGCAATCAGCCCCAGCATTTT. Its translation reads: CASSLDSNQPQHF.